The next 27 T cell receptor beta chains were all read from a single sample in a study of tumor-infiltrating lymphocytes in primary liver carcinoma. Starting material of about 0.45 ug total RNA yielded TCR beta cDNA via a constant-region primer. TCR beta libraries came from three nested multiplex PCR rounds using slightly modified ARM-PCR. TRBV1-TRBV30 forward and Cbeta reverse primers drove the first two roughly 11-cycle rounds. TCRdb re-called the multiplex PCR reads with MiXCR, one entry per CDR3 protein. The table has approximately 92,000 distinct CDR3 sequences, 68% seen once. Total RNA and DNA came together from approximately 22-30 mg of bulk tissue without cell sorting. The source material was tumor-adjacent normal liver tissue. These receptor sequences come from a man aged 35 to 55 with primary liver carcinoma and hepatitis B virus infection.

As for this clonotype: Compared with germline, one end of the junction differs, possibly owing to a read error. This chain uses TRBV5-5 with TRBJ2-2, with 10 bases that match TRBD2. CDR3 length equals 17 residues. CDR1 is SGHKS and CDR2 is YYEKEE in the germline V gene (reference sequence). CDR3 sequence: CVSSLAPSGSGNGELFF. The CDR3 DNA is TGTGTCAGCAGCTTGGCTCCTAGCGGGAGTGGGAACGGGGAGCTGTTTTTT.

With respect to this clonotype: A read error is likely, as this CDR3 ends without the conserved phenylalanine or tryptophan. This sequence joins TRBV6-5 and TRBJ1-3; D unresolved. Germline loops: CDR1 MNHEY, CDR2 SVGAGI. The CDR3 sequence is 13 residues long. The CDR3, as DNA: TGTACCAGCAGGTTGTTTAACGGGGACACCATATATATT. Protein product: CTSRLFNGDTIYI.

In regard to this clonotype: The junction departs from the called germline gene at one end, perhaps through a read error. The chain is built from TRBV11-2 and TRBJ2-1; unclear D gene. The CDR3 length is 14 residues. Germline lookup yields CDR1 SGHAT and CDR2 FQNNGV. CDR3 sequence: CASSSRAYYNEQFF. In DNA form, the CDR3 reads TGTGCCAGCAGCTCTAGGGCGTATTACAATGAGCAGTTCTTT.

This clonotype was seen more than once but under ten times. The rearrangement uses TRBV5-1 and TRBJ2-6; TRBD2 is a possible D gene (5 bases). The germline V gene has CDR1 SGHRS and CDR2 YFSETQ. V was pared by 2 bases and J by 2 bases, with 11 bases between. CDR3 size: 16 residues. The CDR3 DNA is TGCGCCAGCAGCTTCGGCTCGGGGACTGGGGCCAACGTCCTGACTTTC. This codes for CASSFGSGTGANVLTF. Full variable domain (outside the CDR3, taken from reference TRBV5-1 and TRBJ2-6): KAGVTQTPRYLIKTRGQQVTLSCSPISGHRSVSWYQQTPGQGLQFLFEYFSETQRNKGNFPGRFSGRQFSNSRSEMNVSTLELGDSALYLCASSFGSGTGANVLTFGAGSRLTVL.

This clonotype was seen ten or more times. The V and J genes are TRBV29-1 and TRBJ2-7, with TRBD1 as a possible D gene (7 bases). Germline values: CDR1 SQVTM, CDR2 ANQGSEA. This CDR3 has 12 residues. Trimming stripped 7 bases from V and 3 bases from J, with 13 bases between. CDR3 amino acids: CSGGDRNYEQYF. The CDR3, as DNA: TGCAGCGGGGGGGACAGAAACTACGAGCAGTACTTC.

Notes on this clonotype: Given a much more abundant clone one base away, this may be a read error. This rearrangement joins TRBV5-4 to TRBJ2-1, with D tentatively TRBD2 (6 bases). Per the germline V gene, CDR1 is SGHNT and CDR2 is YYREEE (reference sequence). The CDR3 is 15 residues long. The CDR3 coding sequence is TGTGCCAGCAGGGAGGGATTCAGCTCCTACAATGAGCATTTCTTC. Protein product: CASREGFSSYNEHFF.

The rearrangement links TRBV28 to TRBJ1-2; D gene unclear. CDR1 and CDR2 (germline): MDHEN, SYDVKM. CDR3 size: 12 residues. This chain's CDR3 is CTIPLDSGGYTF. The CDR3 nucleotides read TGTACCATCCCCCTAGATTCAGGTGGTTACACCTTC.

Regarding this clonotype: Relative to the germline gene, one junction end is altered; a read error may explain this. The chain combines TRBV29-1 with TRBJ2-1; the D call may be TRBD1 or TRBD2 (5 bases each). CDR3 length equals 12 residues. Looked up from germline, CDR1 is SQVTM and CDR2 is ANQGSEA. The CDR3 sequence is CSVVHTGAEQFF. As DNA, the CDR3 is TGTAGCGTTGTCCACACAGGAGCGGAGCAGTTCTTC.

On this clonotype itself: The junction departs from germline at one end; a sequencing error may be responsible. This rearrangement joins TRBV28 to TRBJ1-1; unclear D gene. This CDR3 is 11 amino acids long. Germline CDR1 and CDR2: MDHEN and SYDVKM. CDR3 sequence: CVSSDSWEAFF. The DNA for the CDR3 is TGTGTCAGCAGTGACTCCTGGGAAGCTTTCTTT. Filled out from reference TRBV28 and TRBJ1-1, the complete variable domain reads DVKVTQSSRYLVKRTGEKVFLECVQDMDHENMFWYRQDPGLGLRLIYFSYDVKMKEKGDIPEGYSVSREKKERFSLILESASTNQTSMYLCVSSDSWEAFFGQGTRLTVV.

To note about this clonotype: The junction and the germline gene differ at one end; a read error may be behind it. The rearrangement links TRBV11-2 to TRBJ2-5, with a weak D call TRBD2 (7 bases). CDR3 length: 14 amino acids. CDR1 is SGHAT, CDR2 FQNNGV, per germline. The CDR3 spells CASSWGGLIETQYF. CDR3 in DNA: TGTGCTAGCAGCTGGGGGGGGCTGATAGAGACCCAGTACTTC.

This clonotype occurred a few times. The V call is TRBV28, the J call TRBJ2-7; a weak D match, TRBD2 (7 bases). V lost 7 bases and J lost 7, with 20 bases in between. The CDR3 runs to 14 residues. Germline V gene sequence: CDR1 MDHEN, CDR2 SYDVKM. The CDR3 region is CASNPLGGGLEQYF. CDR3 sequence (DNA): TGTGCCAGCAACCCTCTTGGGGGGGGCCTAGAGCAGTACTTC.

There are many counts of this clonotype. This chain uses TRBV6-5 with TRBJ2-5; D tentatively fits TRBD1 or TRBD2 (5 bases each). The germline V gene encodes CDR1 MNHEY and CDR2 SVGAGI. Trimming stripped 5 bases from V and 2 bases from J, with 12 bases between. This CDR3 region has 14 residues. The DNA for the CDR3 is TGTGCCAGCAGTAGGGACGGCTCACAAGAGACCCAGTACTTC. Protein sequence: CASSRDGSQETQYF.

This clonotype was detected many times. This chain joins TRBV6-2 or TRBV6-3 and TRBJ2-3; D not resolved. Per the germline V gene, CDR1 is MNHEY and CDR2 is SVGEGT. The V end lost 5 bases, the J end lost 2 bases, and 17 bases lay between the germline ends. The CDR3 covers 16 residues. The DNA for the CDR3 is TGTGCCAGCAGTGGCTCCACAGTGGGTTACACAGATACGCAGTATTTT. This encodes CASSGSTVGYTDTQYF.

This clonotype was found many times. This chain connects TRBV5-5 to TRBJ1-1, with no clear D. Between the trimmed V and J ends, which lost 1 base and 0 bases, there was a span of 4 bases. The CDR3 covers 13 residues. Germline V CDR1 and CDR2: SGHKS, YYEKEE (reference sequence). CDR3 sequence: CASSLSVNTEAFF. Here the CDR3 DNA reads TGTGCCAGCAGCTTGTCAGTGAACACTGAAGCTTTCTTT.

Only a few counts were recorded for this clonotype. This may be a read error, as it is one base from a much larger clone. This chain connects TRBV4-1 to TRBJ2-1, with 7 bases that match TRBD2. Germline V CDR1 and CDR2: MGHRA, YSYEKL. The CDR3 runs 16 residues. As DNA, the CDR3 is TGCGCCAGCAGCCAAAACCCTAGCGGACCCTACAATGAGCGGTTCTTC. It translates to CASSQNPSGPYNERFF.

This clonotype appeared many times. The rearrangement joins TRBV28 to TRBJ2-1; a weak D match, TRBD1 (6 bases). Germline V lookup: CDR1 MDHEN, CDR2 SYDVKM. The CDR3 has 15 amino acids. With 8 bases removed from V and 5 bases from J, the gap between germline ends came to 19 bases. CDR3 in amino acids: CASYTPGPGDNEQFF. CDR3 DNA sequence: TGTGCCAGCTACACACCGGGACCAGGGGACAATGAGCAGTTCTTC. Together with reference TRBV28 and TRBJ2-1, the CDR3 gives the full variable domain: DVKVTQSSRYLVKRTGEKVFLECVQDMDHENMFWYRQDPGLGLRLIYFSYDVKMKEKGDIPEGYSVSREKKERFSLILESASTNQTSMYLCASYTPGPGDNEQFFGPGTRLTVL.

Comments on this clonotype: One end of the junction is discordant with germline, which a read error may explain. This sequence joins TRBV11-2 and TRBJ2-7; 9 bases fit TRBD1. The CDR3 is made up of 15 amino acids. Germline CDR1 reads SGHAT; CDR2 reads FQNNGV. The CDR3 region is CASSAQDRGFYELYF. The CDR3 nucleotides are TGTGCCAGCAGCGCCCAGGACAGGGGTTTCTACGAGCTGTACTTC.

This clonotype was detected only a few times. The rearrangement joins TRBV11-2 to TRBJ2-7, with D possibly matching TRBD2 (5 bases). CDR1 is SGHAT and CDR2 is FQNNGV in the germline V gene. Trimming pared 0 bases from V and 10 bases from J, leaving 19 bases between. The CDR3 extends over 15 amino acids. The CDR3 protein is CASSLDPDSVAEQYF. Written as DNA, the CDR3 is TGTGCCAGCAGCTTAGATCCTGATAGCGTCGCCGAACAGTACTTC.

Ten or more counts support this clonotype. Here the CDR3 DNA reads TGTGCCAGCATCTTCCAGACTAGCGGGGCCCTGAGCTCCTACGAGCAGTACTTC. It codes for CASIFQTSGALSSYEQYF. The chain employs TRBV6-1 and TRBJ2-7; TRBD2 agrees at 11 bases. V lost 7 bases and J lost 0; bases outside the gene matches: 14. CDR3 length: 18 amino acids. Germline values: CDR1 MNHNS, CDR2 SASEGT.

In the case of this clonotype: Germline and junction disagree at one end, which may indicate a read error. The chain couples TRBV12-3 or TRBV12-4 to TRBJ2-1; the match to TRBD2 covers 7 bases. CDR3 size: 14 residues. CDR3 sequence: CTSSLSGVDNEQFF. The CDR3 DNA is TGTACCAGCAGTTTAAGCGGGGTGGACAATGAGCAGTTCTTC.

V gene TRBV29-1 combines with J gene TRBJ2-7; 8 bases map to TRBD2. The CDR3 is made up of 13 amino acids. The V gene end was trimmed by 6 bases and the J gene end by 6 bases; junction bases not matched to a gene: 10. Per the germline V gene, CDR1 is SQVTM and CDR2 is ANQGSEA. Written as DNA, the CDR3 is TGCAGCGTCCTACTAGCGGAATCCCGCGAGCAGTACTTC. The encoded protein is CSVLLAESREQYF.

This clonotype has just one count. V gene TRBV4-2 combines with J gene TRBJ2-7; D unresolved. V lost 1 base to trimming and J lost 5 bases, with 6 bases between them. In germline, CDR1 is LGHNA, CDR2 YNFKEQ. This CDR3 comprises 12 residues. In nucleotides, the CDR3 is TGTGCCAGCAGCCAAGGTGTGAACGAGCAGTACTTC. Its translation: CASSQGVNEQYF.

To note about this clonotype: Mismatch with germline at one junction end may stem from a read error. The V and J genes are TRBV5-5 and TRBJ2-6; 9 bases agree with TRBD2. The V gene's germline CDR1 is SGHKS and CDR2 YYEKEE (reference sequence). This CDR3 has 19 amino acids. The CDR3 spells CARSLRLAEISSGANVMTF. Written as DNA, the CDR3 is TGTGCCCGCAGCTTGAGACTAGCGGAGATTAGCTCTGGGGCCAACGTCATGACTTTC.

In the case of this clonotype: Its ends do not fully match the called genes, so a read error is possible. The rearrangement uses TRBV11-2 and TRBJ2-1; tentatively, D is TRBD2 (6 bases). Germline V CDR1 and CDR2: SGHAT, FQNNGV. The CDR3 covers 16 residues. The CDR3 region is CASSWASARDDNEQFF. The CDR3 coding sequence is TGTGCTAGCAGCTGGGCTAGCGCGAGGGACGACAATGAGCAGTTCTTC.

In regard to this clonotype: The junction does not match germline at one end; this may be a read error. The rearrangement links TRBV6-1 to TRBJ2-7, with 7 bases fitting TRBD2. The length of the CDR3 is 15 residues. CDR1 MNHNS and CDR2 SASEGT come from the germline V gene. The CDR3 bases are TGTGCCAGCGTCCTAGTAGCGGGCTGGGTCGAAGAGCAATACTTC. Translated: CASVLVAGWVEEQYF.

A remark on this clonotype: This may arise from a read error, as a much more abundant clone is one base away. The V gene is TRBV6-5, the J gene TRBJ1-5; D is possibly TRBD1 (6 bases). The germline V gene has CDR1 MNHEY and CDR2 SVGAGI. V lost 2 bases and J 10 bases, leaving 15 bases between the germline ends. This CDR3 comprises 14 residues. CDR3 sequence reads: CASSYGTRIGPQHF. CDR3 bases: TGTGCCAGCAGTTACGGGACAAGAATTGGTCCCCAGCATTTT.

As regards this clonotype: The junction does not match germline at one end; this may be a read error. This chain links TRBV11-2 with TRBJ2-7, with no clear D. In germline, CDR1 is SGHAT, CDR2 FQNNGV. The CDR3 spans 14 residues. Here the CDR3 reads CASSSVLSLYEQYF. DNA for the CDR3: TGTGCCAGCAGCTCGGTACTTAGCCTCTACGAACAGTACTTC.